The rows below give T cell receptor beta chains drawn from one sample of a study of T cell changes during pregnancy in multiple sclerosis. Method: immunoSEQ multiplex PCR; TCRdb's copy keeps in-frame clones and lacks some. The sample holds tens of thousands of clones, 85% to 95% seen once. Sequenced here: peripheral blood, sampled after pregnancy. Receptors originate from a female donor with multiple sclerosis, enrolled in a pregnancy study. CDR3s leave out the opening cysteine and the closing phenylalanine or tryptophan. The D gene is left open where the match is weak.

j_call	v_call	d_call	cdr3_aa
TRBJ2-3	TRBV19	-	ASLDRRADTQY
TRBJ2-3	TRBV19	-	ASSDDQGDTQY
TRBJ1-2	TRBV30	-	AWSDRAGYT
TRBJ2-3	TRBV7-7	TRBD1	ASSLDRGTDTQY
TRBJ1-1	TRBV19	-	ASSAIRTAVNTEAF
TRBJ1-1	TRBV4-3	-	ASSQKLQGNTEAF
TRBJ1-2	TRBV25-1	TRBD1	ASSYTGENGYT
TRBJ2-2	TRBV11-2	TRBD1	ASSLDARSAGGTGELF
TRBJ1-3	TRBV5-4	-	ASSLLGAYTIY
TRBJ1-5	TRBV2	-	ASKGNSNQPQH
TRBJ1-1	TRBV19	-	ASSIVSNTEAF
TRBJ1-2	TRBV7-2	-	ASSLSGTRVD
TRBJ2-2	TRBV19	TRBD2	ASSDQLAGGPGTGELF
TRBJ2-7	TRBV7-2	-	ASSLVSDRGYEQY
TRBJ1-2	TRBV30	-	AWSPGSGYT
TRBJ1-2	TRBV9	-	ASSVDHLDGYT
TRBJ1-1	TRBV18	-	ASSPPKGDTEAF
TRBJ2-3	TRBV9	TRBD2	ASSVALTSGLTDTQY
TRBJ2-1	TRBV7-2	TRBD2	ASNLGGLADNEQF
TRBJ2-3	TRBV19	-	ASSRGGKDTQY
TRBJ1-2	TRBV14	TRBD1	ASSQRDRPTYGYT
TRBJ1-4	TRBV10-3	-	AISQSNEKLF
TRBJ2-1	TRBV11-1	-	ASSLGLGRNEQF
TRBJ1-1	TRBV13	TRBD1	ASSLGTGGVMNTEAF
TRBJ1-1	TRBV2	TRBD1	ASSAAGGTEAF